This T cell receptor (beta chain) was identified during a study of blood T cell repertoires in COVID-19. Study summary: T cells, B-cell-depleted T cells, or PBMCs supplied cDNA or gDNA.

This CDR3 contains 13 residues. The trim removed 6 bases at V and 5 bases at J, leaving 8 bases unmatched. Germline lookup yields CDR1 GTSNPN and CDR2 SVGIG (reference sequence). This clone was detected only once. Authors' analysis steps: From reference gene primer amplification, estimates of nucleated cell counts were derived. This table comes from immunoSEQ multiplex PCR, and its TCRdb copy is limited to in-frame clones, with some not included. The V and J calls and clone size come from that table; D and trimming were worked out from the DNA. This table holds a few hundred thousand clones, 70% to 90% found once.

The sequencing input was peripheral blood. The chain combines TRBV30 with TRBJ2-5, with 8 nucleotides matching TRBD1. This TCR came from a human donor in a cohort sampled during active COVID-19. The CDR3, as DNA: TGTGCCTGTATCAGGGGGCAAGGTGAGACCCAGTACTTC. Translated: CACIRGQGETQYF. Supplemented by reference TRBV30 and TRBJ2-5, the full variable domain reads SQTIHQWPATLVQPVGSPLSLECTVEGTSNPNLYWYRQAAGRGLQLLFYSVGIGQISSEVPQNLSASRPQDRQFILSSKKLLLSDSGFYLCACIRGQGETQYFGPGTRLLVL.